The 9 T cell receptor beta chains listed next were all sequenced from one sample in a study of identical twins. TCRdb ran MiXCR on the 5' RACE reads and lists one entry per CDR3 protein. The data contain 150,000 or so distinct CDR3 sequences, under 4.5% of them singletons. The sample consisted of memory T cells sorted from blood. The receptor set was obtained from a man aged 18 to 29 in good health.

This clonotype has ten or more counts. The chain recombines TRBV7-2 with TRBJ2-2; no firm D call. CDR3 length equals 14 residues. Germline loops: CDR1 SGHTA, CDR2 FQGNSA. Trimming took off 6 bases at V and 5 bases at J, with 13 bases between the two ends. The CDR3 nucleotides are TGTGCCAGCAGGGAATACAGCAGAACCGGGGAGCTGTTTTTT. Its translation: CASREYSRTGELFF. Full variable domain (missing parts from reference TRBV7-2 and TRBJ2-2): GAGVSQSPSNKVTEKGKDVELRCDPISGHTALYWYRQSLGQGLEFLIYFQGNSAPDKSGLPSDRFSAERTGGSVSTLTIQRTQQEDSAVYLCASREYSRTGELFFGEGSRLTVL.

This clonotype was found many times. This chain links TRBV4-3 with TRBJ2-6, with a weak D call TRBD1 (5 bases). V lost 0 bases and J lost 0, with 12 bases in between. Germline loops: CDR1 LGHNA, CDR2 YSLEER. The CDR3 totals 18 residues. The CDR3 DNA sequence: TGCGCCAGCAGCCAAGAAGTGGGTCAGGGCTCTGGGGCCAACGTCCTGACTTTC. This sequence encodes CASSQEVGQGSGANVLTF.

This clonotype was seen more than once but under ten times. This chain joins TRBV7-7 and TRBJ2-3; D might be TRBD2 (5 bases). Per germline, CDR1 SSHAT and CDR2 FNYEAQ (reference sequence). This CDR3 comprises 12 residues. V dropped 5 bases and J dropped 8 bases, with 11 bases sitting between them. CDR3 in amino acids: CASSRESGTQYF. CDR3 DNA sequence: TGTGCCAGCAGCCGCGAGAGCGGTACGCAGTATTTT.

This clonotype was recorded at least ten times. The rearrangement joins TRBV5-1 to TRBJ2-6; tentative D call: TRBD2 (5 bases). V lost 4 bases, J lost 1 base, and 9 bases lay in between. The V gene's germline CDR1 is SGHRS and CDR2 YFSETQ. The CDR3 runs 15 residues. CDR3 amino acids: CASSPGESGANVLTF. The CDR3 coding sequence is TGCGCCAGCAGCCCCGGGGAGTCTGGGGCCAACGTCCTGACTTTC.

This clonotype has at least ten counts. This rearrangement joins TRBV24-1 to TRBJ1-2; 7 nucleotides match TRBD1. The CDR3 runs 14 residues. From germline, CDR1 is KGHDR and CDR2 SFDVKD. V trimming: 4 bases; J trimming: 4 bases; junction bases outside the gene matches: 5. This chain's CDR3 is CATSERGGGYGYTF. For the CDR3, the DNA is TGTGCCACCAGTGAAAGAGGGGGCGGCTATGGCTACACCTTC.

This clonotype was seen at least ten times. J is TRBJ2-7 and V is TRBV3-1, with 10 bases lining up with TRBD1. This CDR3 is 17 amino acids long. V gave up 5 bases and J gave up 3 bases; unmatched junction bases: 13. The V gene's germline CDR1 is LGHDT and CDR2 YNNKEL (reference sequence). The CDR3 bases are TGTGCCAGCAGCGCTGGGACAGGGGCTGTCCTTGACTACGAGCAGTACTTC. It translates to CASSAGTGAVLDYEQYF.

The sample holds many counts of this clonotype. This chain connects TRBV5-1 to TRBJ1-2, with D hard to call. Germline loops: CDR1 SGHRS, CDR2 YFSETQ. The CDR3 totals 17 residues. V was clipped by 0 bases and J by 6 bases, with 21 bases between them. CDR3: CASSLETTRPGGDGYTF. The CDR3 DNA is TGCGCCAGCAGCTTGGAAACAACCCGACCGGGCGGAGATGGCTACACCTTC.

This clonotype appeared many times. The V call is TRBV12-3 or TRBV12-4, the J call TRBJ2-1; D may be TRBD1 or TRBD2 (5 bases each). Trimming took 4 bases from V and 8 from J, leaving 12 bases between them. CDR3 size: 13 residues. The CDR3 here is CASSSGPPHEQFF. The CDR3 DNA sequence: TGTGCCAGCAGTTCGGGGCCCCCGCATGAGCAGTTCTTC.

This clonotype was recorded many times. The chain carries TRBV28 and TRBJ2-7, with D perhaps TRBD2 (5 bases). The CDR3 covers 13 residues. V was pared by 7 bases and J by 4 bases, with 14 bases between. From germline, CDR1 is MDHEN and CDR2 SYDVKM. The CDR3, as DNA: TGTGCCAGCACCTCCGGACGGACTTACGAGCAGTACTTC. It is translated as CASTSGRTYEQYF.